The 17 T cell receptor beta chains in this list originate from one sample, sequenced in a study of T cells in Graves' hyperthyroidism and ophthalmopathy. TCR beta CDR3 regions were amplified from RNA transcripts. First-round RT-PCR of the TCR CDR3 relied on the HTBI primer set. TCRdb re-analysed the multiplex PCR reads in MiXCR, keeping a single row per CDR3 protein. This repertoire shows 300,000 or so distinct CDR3 sequences, roughly 23% found once; its top ten account for 50%. The sequenced sample was blood. The receptors shown here come from a woman between 50 and 59 years old with Graves' hyperthyroidism.

The V gene is TRBV4-2, the J gene TRBJ1-3, with a weak D call TRBD1 (5 bases). This CDR3 is built from 17 residues. CDR1 LGHNA and CDR2 YNFKEQ come from the germline V gene. Between the trimmed V and J ends, which lost 2 bases and 6 bases, there was a span of 20 bases. CDR3 in amino acids: CASSQTALGRRENTIYF. As DNA, the CDR3 is TGTGCCAGCAGCCAAACTGCACTGGGACGGAGGGAAAACACCATATATTTT.

This clonotype occurred many times. J is TRBJ2-5 and V is TRBV12-5; TRBD2 agrees at 8 bases. The length of the CDR3 is 16 residues. Looked up from germline, CDR1 is LGHNT and CDR2 is FRNRAP. The trim removed 0 bases at V and 5 bases at J, leaving 8 bases unmatched. The DNA for the CDR3 is TGTGCTAGTGGTTTGGTCGGACTAGCCGGGCGCGAGACCCAGTACTTC. Protein: CASGLVGLAGRETQYF.

This clonotype has a count of ten or more. The chain uses TRBV20-1 and TRBJ2-5, with TRBD2 as a possible D gene (5 bases). CDR1 DFQATT and CDR2 SNEGSKA come from the germline V gene (reference sequence). V was clipped by 3 bases and J by 4 bases, with 12 bases between them. The CDR3 has 13 amino acids. CDR3 region: CSASLLAGETQYF. The CDR3 DNA sequence: TGCAGTGCTAGTCTGCTAGCCGGAGAGACCCAGTACTTC.

This clonotype was observed many times. This chain's CDR3 is CASSLPLAGGRETQYF. The CDR3 nucleotides are TGCGCCAGCAGCTTGCCCCTAGCGGGAGGGCGAGAGACCCAGTACTTC. The chain has TRBV5-1 and TRBJ2-5, with TRBD2 matching 12 bases. The CDR3 has 16 residues. Germline V gene lookup returns CDR1 SGHRS and CDR2 YFSETQ. The V and J ends lost 1 base and 4 bases, in that order; junction bases with no gene match: 5.

This clonotype came up a few times. The chain links TRBV4-2 to TRBJ2-3; 9 positions match TRBD2. Trimming at V came to 5 bases and at J to 4 bases, leaving 7 bases not matched to a gene. The V gene's germline CDR1 is LGHNA and CDR2 YNFKEQ. The CDR3 extends over 15 amino acids. The CDR3 spells CASSGRGGVSDTQYF. The CDR3 nucleotides are TGTGCCAGCAGCGGGCGCGGGGGGGTGTCAGATACGCAGTATTTT.

This clonotype was found a few times. V and J are TRBV9 and TRBJ2-5, with D maybe TRBD2 (6 bases). CDR1 SGDLS and CDR2 YYNGEE come from the germline V gene. The CDR3 extends over 13 amino acids. V lost 5 bases and J 0 bases, leaving 8 bases between the germline ends. The CDR3 loop reads CASSRGYQETQYF. The CDR3 bases are TGTGCCAGCAGTCGGGGGTACCAAGAGACCCAGTACTTC.

This clonotype was detected only a few times. The chain recombines TRBV20-1 with TRBJ1-2, with 8 nucleotides matching TRBD1. The CDR3 has 13 amino acids. In germline, CDR1 is DFQATT, CDR2 SNEGSKA (reference sequence). The V segment lost 6 bases and the J segment 0 bases; nucleotides outside the gene matches: 3. The CDR3: CSARQGSNYGYTF. CDR3 sequence (DNA): TGCAGTGCACGACAGGGGTCTAACTATGGCTACACCTTC.

This clonotype has more than one count but fewer than ten. The chain joins TRBV27 to TRBJ2-6; D is unresolved. CDR3 size: 16 residues. The germline CDR1 and CDR2 sequences are MNHEY and SMNVEV (reference sequence). Between the trimmed V and J ends, which lost 6 bases and 0 bases, there was a span of 12 bases. CDR3 residues: CASSRDWNSGANVLTF. For the CDR3, the DNA is TGTGCCAGCAGCCGCGATTGGAACTCTGGGGCCAACGTCCTGACTTTC.

This clonotype was seen a single time. The chain uses TRBV20-1 and TRBJ2-5, with 10 bases matching TRBD1. The CDR3 loop spans 15 amino acids. V lost 0 bases to trimming and J lost 4 bases; unmatched junction nucleotides: 5. Per the germline V gene, CDR1 is DFQATT and CDR2 is SNEGSKA (reference sequence). The CDR3 DNA follows: TGCAGTGCTAGAGAGGGGACAGGGGACGGAGAGACCCAGTACTTC. Protein product: CSAREGTGDGETQYF.

A few counts support this clonotype. The J gene is TRBJ1-5, the V gene TRBV28; possible D gene TRBD1, 5 bases. This CDR3 is 15 amino acids long. V lost 3 bases and J lost 2, with 11 bases in between. Germline assignment: CDR1 MDHEN and CDR2 SYDVKM. CDR3 DNA: TGTGCCAGCAGTTTTGGGGGAGTAGGCAATCAGCCCCAGCATTTT. Translation gives CASSFGGVGNQPQHF.

The J gene is TRBJ1-4, the V gene TRBV30; tentative D call: TRBD1 (5 bases). There are 14 residues in the CDR3. The V end lost 5 bases, the J end lost 4 bases, and 14 bases lay between the germline ends. CDR1 and CDR2 (germline): GTSNPN, SVGIG (reference sequence). DNA for the CDR3: TGTGCCTGGGGCCGGGGGGGAAATAATGAAAAACTGTTTTTT. Amino acid sequence: CAWGRGGNNEKLFF.

This clonotype turned up a few times. V and J are TRBV10-1 and TRBJ2-3; 9 bases fit TRBD2. V shed 1 base and J 0 bases; nucleotides not matched to a gene: 2. This CDR3 is 16 amino acids long. Germline V gene data show CDR1 as WNHNN and CDR2 as SYGVQD (reference sequence). The CDR3 is CASSEFLAGSTDTQYF. The CDR3, as DNA: TGCGCCAGCAGTGAGTTCCTAGCGGGGAGCACAGATACGCAGTATTTT.

Comment on this clonotype: A single base separates this from a much larger clone, so it may be a read error. The chain carries TRBV6-4 and TRBJ1-1; no firm D call. The CDR3 is made up of 13 amino acids. CDR1 is MRHNA and CDR2 is SNTAGT in the germline V gene. This CDR3 is CAGSEAMNTEAFF. The CDR3 bases are TGTGCCGGCAGTGAAGCTATGAACACTGAAGCTTTCTTT.

The genes are TRBV5-1 and TRBJ2-1; a possible D gene is TRBD2 (6 bases). V gave up 4 bases and J gave up 9 bases, with 20 bases separating them. This CDR3 has 15 residues. Germline V lookup: CDR1 SGHRS, CDR2 YFSETQ. The CDR3 spells CASSPTTGVITEQFF. The CDR3 DNA reads TGCGCCAGCAGCCCGACGACGGGAGTCATCACTGAGCAGTTCTTC.

The chain is built from TRBV9 and TRBJ2-3; 8 nucleotides agree with TRBD2. This CDR3 is 16 amino acids long. The J segment lost 4 bases and the V segment lost 0 bases, leaving 7 bases of the junction unmatched. CDR1 SGDLS and CDR2 YYNGEE come from the germline V gene. CDR3 sequence (DNA): TGTGCCAGCAGCGTAGGTAGACTAGCGAGAGCAGATACGCAGTATTTT. Translated, it gives CASSVGRLARADTQYF.

This clonotype has ten or more counts. This chain links TRBV20-1 with TRBJ1-2, with D possibly being TRBD1 (5 bases). Germline CDR1 DFQATT, CDR2 SNEGSKA (reference sequence). The CDR3 totals 14 residues. The V and J ends lost 0 bases and 4 bases respectively, with 12 bases between them. The CDR3 DNA is TGCAGTGCTAGAGATGACAGAAAACCCTATGGCTACACCTTC. This encodes CSARDDRKPYGYTF.

In this sample, this clonotype turned up a few times. J is TRBJ2-1 and V is TRBV6-5, with TRBD2 identical over 15 bases. Germline CDR1 MNHEY, CDR2 SVGAGI. There are 18 residues in the CDR3. V was pared by 2 bases and J by 0 bases, with 2 bases of the junction left unmatched. The CDR3 here is CASSYGTSGGLSYNEQFF. The CDR3 nucleotides are TGTGCCAGCAGTTACGGGACTAGCGGGGGGCTCTCCTACAATGAGCAGTTCTTC.